This record looks at one T cell receptor (beta chain) sequence and its context. Antigen unknown. This sample is drawn from a study of T cell responses to AZD1222 COVID-19 vaccine. Study-wide findings and caveats: Unmutated variant regions are reportedly targeted by nearly half of spike-specific TCRs.

Sequencing used immunoSEQ multiplex PCR; TCRdb keeps in-frame clones, though not all of them. The sample lists around 130,000 clones; about 93% were seen once. The CDR3 contains 14 residues. Germline CDR1 KGHDR, CDR2 SFDVKD. Trimming removed 5 bases at V and 2 bases at J, with 9 bases between. This clonotype was obtained from an adult in good health. The chain links TRBV24-1 to TRBJ1-5; unclear D gene. The source material was peripheral blood, sampled on day 0 of AZD1222 vaccination. Here the CDR3 reads CATSAGVGNQPQHF. DNA for the CDR3: TGTGCCACCAGTGCCGGGGTCGGCAATCAGCCCCAGCATTTT.